This T cell receptor (beta chain) was identified during a study of blood T cell repertoires in COVID-19. Study background: Acute and convalescent COVID-19 specimens originated in the United States, Italy and Spain. Sources were T cells, B-cell-depleted T cells, or PBMCs; the material itself was cDNA or gDNA.

Only in-frame clones appear in the TCRdb table, and some are missing; sequencing was by immunoSEQ multiplex PCR. The table records roughly 90,000 clones, 70% to 90% of them present only once. The sequence derives from a middle-aged man with acute or convalescent COVID-19. The sequenced sample was peripheral blood.

The CDR3 spells CATSESRQGNTEAFF. CDR3 coding DNA: TGTGCCACCAGTGAATCACGACAGGGTAACACTGAAGCTTTCTTT. The chain recombines TRBV24-1 with TRBJ1-1, with 7 bases identical to TRBD1. The CDR3 is made up of 15 amino acids. Trimming took 4 bases from V and 2 from J; bases not matched to a gene: 6. CDR1 is KGHDR, CDR2 SFDVKD, per germline.